Presented here are 12 T cell receptor beta chains from one specimen sequenced in a study of CD8+CD57+ T cells in acquired aplastic anemia. The study profiled TCR beta VDJ and CDR3 using genomic DNA as template. TCRdb independently ran MiXCR on the reads; one entry per CDR3 protein. The sample carries about 470,000 distinct CDR3 sequences, roughly 34% recorded once. Before being chosen for sequencing, patients had shown CD8+CD57+ cell expansion by flow cytometry. Sequenced material: sorted CD4+, CD8+, or CD8+CD57+ T cells (not recorded which) from PBMCs. The source is a human donor with aplastic anemia.

This clonotype was observed a handful of times. This chain links TRBV11-2 with TRBJ1-2; D perhaps matches TRBD1 (6 bases). Trimming cost V 4 bases and J 4 bases, with 10 bases left between them. Germline lookup yields CDR1 SGHAT and CDR2 FQNNGV. This CDR3 is built from 13 residues. Here the CDR3 DNA reads TGTGCCAGCAGCTCAACAGGGTTCTATGGCTACACCTTC. Translating gives CASSSTGFYGYTF.

This clonotype was seen a few times. A read error may explain this, as a much larger clone is one base away. In nucleotides, the CDR3 is TGTGCCAGCACGTTGAACACCGGGGGGCTGTTTTTT. The encoded protein is CASTLNTGGLFF. The chain is built from TRBV9 and TRBJ2-2, with TRBD2 as a possible D gene (6 bases). Germline values: CDR1 SGDLS, CDR2 YYNGEE. The CDR3 totals 12 residues.

This clonotype was seen repeatedly, ten times or more. This chain links TRBV2 with TRBJ1-1; D not certain. The CDR3 has 12 amino acids. Trimming removed 7 bases at V and 7 bases at J, with 13 bases between. Germline assignment: CDR1 SNHLY and CDR2 FYNNEI. CDR3 bases: TGTGCCAGCATGAGGCAGGCCATTGAAGCTTTCTTT. As protein: CASMRQAIEAFF.

This clonotype was counted at least ten times. The chain carries TRBV19 and TRBJ1-1; TRBD1 might be the D (5 bases). Germline CDR1 LNHDA, CDR2 SQIVND (reference sequence). The length of the CDR3 is 13 residues. Trimming pared 4 bases from V and 5 bases from J, leaving 11 bases between. DNA for the CDR3: TGTGCCAGTAGTAGTGTGGGGGAGACTGAAGCTTTCTTT. Protein product: CASSSVGETEAFF.

This clonotype appeared many times. The chain uses TRBV10-3 and TRBJ1-4; 8 nucleotides agree with TRBD1. The CDR3 contains 12 residues. Germline-derived CDR1 and CDR2 are ENHRY and SYGVKD. J gave up 8 bases and V 8 bases, and 4 bases lay outside the gene matches. The CDR3 spells CAISGTGEKLFF. Here the CDR3 DNA reads TGTGCCATCTCCGGGACAGGCGAAAAACTGTTTTTT.

V usage is TRBV30 and J usage is TRBJ2-6; no clear D gene. This CDR3 is 12 amino acids long. CDR1 is GTSNPN and CDR2 is SVGIG in the germline V gene (reference sequence). Trimming took 0 bases from V and 9 from J, leaving 6 bases between them. The CDR3 here is CAWSVLINVLTF. The CDR3 nucleotides read TGTGCCTGGAGTGTACTGATCAACGTCCTGACTTTC. Complete variable domain (other parts from reference TRBV30 and TRBJ2-6): SQTIHQWPATLVQPVGSPLSLECTVEGTSNPNLYWYRQAAGRGLQLLFYSVGIGQISSEVPQNLSASRPQDRQFILSSKKLLLSDSGFYLCAWSVLINVLTFGAGSRLTVL.

This clonotype was seen a handful of times. The V gene is TRBV20-1, the J gene TRBJ2-7, with 8 bases identical to TRBD2. V dropped 3 bases and J dropped 3; count of bases not matched to a gene: 4. Germline V lookup: CDR1 DFQATT, CDR2 SNEGSKA (reference sequence). This CDR3 region has 13 residues. The CDR3, as DNA: TGCAGTGCTAGCGGGGGGGGGTTCTACGAGCAGTACTTC. It is translated as CSASGGGFYEQYF.

This sequence joins TRBV27 and TRBJ2-2; a weak D match, TRBD2 (6 bases). The ends were cut back, 0 bases at V and 3 bases at J, with 23 bases in the middle. The V gene's germline CDR1 is MNHEY and CDR2 SMNVEV (reference sequence). The CDR3 is made up of 20 amino acids. CDR3 sequence (DNA): TGTGCCAGCAGTTTATCCTTTGGCTGGCGGGGAGAGAAGGACACCGGGGAGCTGTTTTTT. It codes for CASSLSFGWRGEKDTGELFF.

This chain joins TRBV10-3 and TRBJ2-7; 10 bases fit TRBD2. V was pared by 4 bases and J by 0 bases, with 6 bases of the junction left unmatched. Germline V lookup: CDR1 ENHRY, CDR2 SYGVKD. This CDR3 has 16 amino acids. Written as DNA, the CDR3 is TGTGCCATCAGTGGAAGACTAGCGGGCAACTCCTACGAGCAGTACTTC. Its translation is CAISGRLAGNSYEQYF.

In its sample, this clonotype was seen a few times. This chain connects TRBV6-1 to TRBJ1-6, with D perhaps TRBD1 (5 bases). CDR3 length: 15 amino acids. Germline CDR1 and CDR2: MNHNS and SASEGT. Deletions cut 6 bases from V and 5 bases from J, with 14 bases between. CDR3 DNA sequence: TGTGCCAGCAGCACCGCAGGGATGGATAATTCACCCCTCCACTTT. It specifies CASSTAGMDNSPLHF.

The chain uses TRBV20-1 and TRBJ1-4; possibly TRBD1 for D (5 bases). This CDR3 has 14 amino acids. Germline-derived CDR1 and CDR2 are DFQATT and SNEGSKA (reference sequence). Trimming removed 3 bases from V and 7 bases from J, with 15 bases in between. In DNA form, the CDR3 reads TGCAGTGCTAGCTATGTGGGGGTTTCTGAAAAACTGTTTTTT. Amino acids: CSASYVGVSEKLFF.

The rearrangement uses TRBV5-8 and TRBJ1-5; unclear D gene. Trimming cost V 2 bases and J 7 bases, with 7 bases left between them. The CDR3 has 12 amino acids. Germline CDR1 reads SGHTS; CDR2 reads YDEGEE. CDR3 nucleotide sequence: TGTGCCAGCAGCTTCTCTCACCAGCCCCAGCATTTT. Translated, it gives CASSFSHQPQHF.